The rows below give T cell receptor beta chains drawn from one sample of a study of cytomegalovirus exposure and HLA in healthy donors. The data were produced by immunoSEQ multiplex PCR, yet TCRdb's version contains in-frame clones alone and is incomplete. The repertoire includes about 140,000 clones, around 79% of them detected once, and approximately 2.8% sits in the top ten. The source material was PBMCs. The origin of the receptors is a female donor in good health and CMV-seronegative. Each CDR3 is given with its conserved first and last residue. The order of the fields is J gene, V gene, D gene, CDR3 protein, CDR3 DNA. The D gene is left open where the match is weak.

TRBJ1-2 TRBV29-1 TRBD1 CSADDREDGYTF TGCAGCGCCGATGACAGGGAGGATGGCTACACCTTC
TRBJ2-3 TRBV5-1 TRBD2 CASSFRGGTDTQYF TGCGCCAGCAGCTTTCGGGGGGGCACAGATACGCAGTATTTT
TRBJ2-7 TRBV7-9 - CASSPIPQKIYEQYF TGTGCCAGCAGCCCAATCCCCCAGAAAATTTACGAGCAGTACTTC
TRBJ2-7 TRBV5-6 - CASSLGADGSYEQYF TGTGCCAGCAGCTTGGGAGCGGACGGGTCCTACGAGCAGTACTTC
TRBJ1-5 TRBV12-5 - CASGTGAYSNQPQHF TGTGCTAGTGGTACGGGAGCATATAGCAATCAGCCCCAGCATTTT
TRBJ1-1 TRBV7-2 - CASSLDMNTEAFF TGTGCCAGCAGCTTAGACATGAACACTGAAGCTTTCTTT
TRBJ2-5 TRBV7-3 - CASSLNSLETQYF TGTGCCAGCAGCTTAAATTCCTTGGAGACCCAGTACTTC
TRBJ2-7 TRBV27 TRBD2 CASSLSWGGGVRGSYEQYF TGTGCCAGCAGTTTATCGTGGGGGGGTGGGGTGAGGGGCTCCTACGAGCAGTACTTC
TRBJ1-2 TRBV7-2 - CASSLVPGEGGYTF TGTGCCAGCAGCTTAGTGCCAGGCGAGGGAGGCTACACCTTC
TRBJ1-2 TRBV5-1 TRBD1 CASSPTGGNGYTF TGCGCCAGCAGCCCGACAGGGGGAAATGGCTACACCTTC